The entry below describes one T cell receptor beta chain. Germline V gives CDR1 GTSNPN, CDR2 SVGIG (reference sequence). The V end lost 0 bases, the J end lost 3 bases, and 8 bases lay between the germline ends. This CDR3 comprises 14 residues. The record originates from a study of blood T cell repertoires in COVID-19. Study-wide context: Donors in the United States, Italy and Spain gave samples during acute or convalescent COVID-19.

Profiled with immunoSEQ multiplex PCR; TCRdb holds only in-frame clones, not every one. The repertoire holds about 69,000 clones, about four fifths seen once, with roughly 48% in the top ten. This chain uses TRBV30 with TRBJ1-4; D gene ambiguous. This TCR derives from a human donor in a cohort sampled during active COVID-19. Sequencing used peripheral blood. The CDR3 reads CAWSVSVSNEKLFF. CDR3 in DNA: TGTGCCTGGAGTGTATCGGTCTCTAATGAAAAACTGTTTTTT. Full variable domain (missing parts from reference TRBV30 and TRBJ1-4): SQTIHQWPATLVQPVGSPLSLECTVEGTSNPNLYWYRQAAGRGLQLLFYSVGIGQISSEVPQNLSASRPQDRQFILSSKKLLLSDSGFYLCAWSVSVSNEKLFFGSGTQLSVL.